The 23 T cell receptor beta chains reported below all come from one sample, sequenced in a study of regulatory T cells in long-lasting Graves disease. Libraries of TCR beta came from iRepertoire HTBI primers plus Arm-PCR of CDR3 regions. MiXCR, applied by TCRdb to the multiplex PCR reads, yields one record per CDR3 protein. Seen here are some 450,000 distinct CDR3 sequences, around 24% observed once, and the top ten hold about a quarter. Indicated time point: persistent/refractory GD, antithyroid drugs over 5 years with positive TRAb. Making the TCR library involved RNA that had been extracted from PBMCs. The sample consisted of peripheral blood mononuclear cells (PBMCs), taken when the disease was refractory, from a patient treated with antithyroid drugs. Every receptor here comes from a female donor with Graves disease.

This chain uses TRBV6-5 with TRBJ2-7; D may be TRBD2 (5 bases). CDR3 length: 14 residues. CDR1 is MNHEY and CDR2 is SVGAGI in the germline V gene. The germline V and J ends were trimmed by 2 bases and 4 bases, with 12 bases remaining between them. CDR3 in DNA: TGTGCCAGCAGTTACCATTCTCCGGGGTACGAGCAGTACTTC. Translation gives CASSYHSPGYEQYF.

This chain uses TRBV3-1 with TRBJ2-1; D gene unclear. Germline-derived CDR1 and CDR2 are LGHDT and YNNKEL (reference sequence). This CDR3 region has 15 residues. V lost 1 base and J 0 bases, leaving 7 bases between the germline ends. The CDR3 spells CASSQGRSSYNEQFF. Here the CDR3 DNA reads TGTGCCAGCAGCCAAGGACGGAGCTCCTACAATGAGCAGTTCTTC.

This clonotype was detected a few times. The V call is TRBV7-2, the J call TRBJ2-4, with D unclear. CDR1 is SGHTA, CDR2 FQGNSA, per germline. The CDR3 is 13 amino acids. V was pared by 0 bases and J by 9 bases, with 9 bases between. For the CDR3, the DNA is TGTGCCAGCAGCTTAGCTTTAATGCGCATTCAGTACTTC. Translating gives CASSLALMRIQYF.

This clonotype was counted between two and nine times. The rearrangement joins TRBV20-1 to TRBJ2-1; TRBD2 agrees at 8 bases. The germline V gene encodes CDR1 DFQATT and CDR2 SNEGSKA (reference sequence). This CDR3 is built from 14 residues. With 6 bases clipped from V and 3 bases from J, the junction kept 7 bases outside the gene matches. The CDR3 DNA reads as TGCAGTGCCACGTTACTAGCGGACTACAATGAGCAGTTCTTC. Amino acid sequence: CSATLLADYNEQFF.

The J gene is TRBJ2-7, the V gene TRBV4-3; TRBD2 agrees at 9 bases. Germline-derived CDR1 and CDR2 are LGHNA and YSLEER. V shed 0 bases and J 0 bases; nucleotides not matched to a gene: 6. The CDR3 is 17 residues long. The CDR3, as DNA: TGCGCCAGCAGCCAAGAAGGAGTACTAGCGGGCTCCTACGAGCAGTACTTC. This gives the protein CASSQEGVLAGSYEQYF.

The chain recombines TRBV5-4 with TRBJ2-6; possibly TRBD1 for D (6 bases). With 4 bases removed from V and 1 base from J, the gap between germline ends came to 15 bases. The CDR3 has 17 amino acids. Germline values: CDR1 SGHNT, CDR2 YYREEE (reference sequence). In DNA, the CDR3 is TGTGCCAGCAGCCAGCCTGAGCAGGGGTCTGGGGCCAACGTCCTGACTTTC. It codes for CASSQPEQGSGANVLTF.

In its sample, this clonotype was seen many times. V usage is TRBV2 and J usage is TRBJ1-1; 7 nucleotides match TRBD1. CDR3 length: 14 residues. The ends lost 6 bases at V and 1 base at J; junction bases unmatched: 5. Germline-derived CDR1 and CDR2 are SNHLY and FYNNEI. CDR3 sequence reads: CASSGQERNTEAFF. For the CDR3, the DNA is TGTGCCAGCAGCGGACAGGAAAGGAACACTGAAGCTTTCTTT.

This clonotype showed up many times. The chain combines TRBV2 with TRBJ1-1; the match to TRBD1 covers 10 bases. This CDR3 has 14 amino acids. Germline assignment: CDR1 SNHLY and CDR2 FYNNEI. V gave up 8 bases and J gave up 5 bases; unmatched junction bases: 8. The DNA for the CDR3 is TGTGCCAGCGCTAGGGACAGGGGATCGACTGAAGCTTTCTTT. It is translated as CASARDRGSTEAFF.

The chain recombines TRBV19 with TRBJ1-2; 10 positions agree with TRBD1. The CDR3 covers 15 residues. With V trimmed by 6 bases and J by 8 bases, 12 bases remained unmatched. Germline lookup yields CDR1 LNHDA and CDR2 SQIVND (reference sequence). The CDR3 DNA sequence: TGTGCCAGTAGAGCTTCGGGGGACAGGGGAGAGGGCTACACCTTC. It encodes CASRASGDRGEGYTF.

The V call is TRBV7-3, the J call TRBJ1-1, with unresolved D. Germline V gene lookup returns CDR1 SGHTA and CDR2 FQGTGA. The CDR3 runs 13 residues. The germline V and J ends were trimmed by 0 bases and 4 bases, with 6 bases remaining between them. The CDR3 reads CASSLTWGTEAFF. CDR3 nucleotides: TGTGCCAGCAGCTTAACGTGGGGCACTGAAGCTTTCTTT.

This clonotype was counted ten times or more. The CDR3 DNA is TGTGCCAGCAGCCGCCGGACGTTGGGTTATGGCTACACCTTC. Translated: CASSRRTLGYGYTF. This chain connects TRBV7-9 to TRBJ1-2; no clear D gene. CDR3 size: 14 residues. CDR1 SEHNR and CDR2 FQNEAQ come from the germline V gene (reference sequence). The ends were cut back, 5 bases at V and 5 bases at J, with 15 bases in the middle. Using reference TRBV7-9 and TRBJ1-2 for the parts outside the CDR3, the full variable domain is DTGVSQNPRHKITKRGQNVTFRCDPISEHNRLYWYRQTLGQGPEFLTYFQNEAQLEKSRLLSDRFSAERPKGSFSTLEIQRTEQGDSAMYLCASSRRTLGYGYTFGSGTRLTVV.

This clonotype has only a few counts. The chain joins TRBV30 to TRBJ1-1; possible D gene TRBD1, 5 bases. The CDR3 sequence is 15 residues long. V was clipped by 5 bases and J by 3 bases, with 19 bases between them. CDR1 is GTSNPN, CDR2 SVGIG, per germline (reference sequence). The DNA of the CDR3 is TGTGCCTGGCTACAAATCAGGGCGACAGACACTGAAGCTTTCTTT. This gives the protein CAWLQIRATDTEAFF.

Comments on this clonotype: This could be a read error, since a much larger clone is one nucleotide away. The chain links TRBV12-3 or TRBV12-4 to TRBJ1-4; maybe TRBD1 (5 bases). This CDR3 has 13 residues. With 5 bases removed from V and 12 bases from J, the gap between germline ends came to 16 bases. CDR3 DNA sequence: TGTGCCAGCAGTCCCCTCGGACAAGAAGAACTGTTTTTT. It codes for CASSPLGQEELFF.

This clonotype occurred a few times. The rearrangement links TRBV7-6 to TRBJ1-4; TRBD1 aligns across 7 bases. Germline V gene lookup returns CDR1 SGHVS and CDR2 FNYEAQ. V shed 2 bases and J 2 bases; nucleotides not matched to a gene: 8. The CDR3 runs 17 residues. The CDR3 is CASSLSFRGSTNEKLFF. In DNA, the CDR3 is TGTGCCAGCAGCTTATCCTTCAGGGGGTCGACTAATGAAAAACTGTTTTTT.

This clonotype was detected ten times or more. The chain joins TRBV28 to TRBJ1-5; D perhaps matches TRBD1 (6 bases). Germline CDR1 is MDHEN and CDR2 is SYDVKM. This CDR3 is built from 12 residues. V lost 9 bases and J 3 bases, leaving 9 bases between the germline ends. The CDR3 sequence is CASDRFNQPQHF. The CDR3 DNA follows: TGTGCCAGTGACAGGTTCAATCAGCCCCAGCATTTT.

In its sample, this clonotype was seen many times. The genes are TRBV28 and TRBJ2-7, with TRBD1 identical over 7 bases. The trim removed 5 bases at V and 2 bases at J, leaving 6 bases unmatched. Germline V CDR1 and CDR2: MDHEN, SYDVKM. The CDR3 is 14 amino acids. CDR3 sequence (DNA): TGTGCCAGCAGTCTAGTAGGGGGCCCCTACGAGCAGTACTTC. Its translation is CASSLVGGPYEQYF.

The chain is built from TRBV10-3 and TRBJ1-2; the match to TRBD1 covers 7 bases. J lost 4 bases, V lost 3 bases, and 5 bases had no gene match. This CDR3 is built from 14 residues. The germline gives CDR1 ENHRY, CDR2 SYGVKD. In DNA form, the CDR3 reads TGTGCCATCAGTGACCTAGGGGGCGGCTATGGCTACACCTTC. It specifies CAISDLGGGYGYTF.

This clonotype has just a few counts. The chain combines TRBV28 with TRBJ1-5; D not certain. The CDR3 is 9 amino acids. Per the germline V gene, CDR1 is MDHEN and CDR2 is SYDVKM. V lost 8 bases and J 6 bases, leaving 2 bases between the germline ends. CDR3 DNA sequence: TGTGCCAGCGGTCAGCCCCAGCATTTT. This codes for CASGQPQHF.

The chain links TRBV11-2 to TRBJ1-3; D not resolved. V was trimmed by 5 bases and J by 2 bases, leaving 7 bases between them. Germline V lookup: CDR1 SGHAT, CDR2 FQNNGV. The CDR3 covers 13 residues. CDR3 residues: CASSPTAGNTIYF. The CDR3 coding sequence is TGTGCCAGCAGCCCCACAGCTGGAAACACCATATATTTT.

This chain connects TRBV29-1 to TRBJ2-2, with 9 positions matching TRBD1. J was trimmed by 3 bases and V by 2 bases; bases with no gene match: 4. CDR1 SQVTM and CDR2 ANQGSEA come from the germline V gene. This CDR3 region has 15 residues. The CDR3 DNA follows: TGCAGCGTTGAAAGGGGACAGGGACACACCGGGGAGCTGTTTTTT. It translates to CSVERGQGHTGELFF.

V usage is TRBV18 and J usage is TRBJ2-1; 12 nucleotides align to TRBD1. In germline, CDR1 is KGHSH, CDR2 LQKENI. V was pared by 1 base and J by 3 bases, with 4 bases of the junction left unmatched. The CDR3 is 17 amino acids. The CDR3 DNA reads TGTGCCAGCTCACCACGGGACAGGGGGCGAAACTACAATGAGCAGTTCTTC. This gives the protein CASSPRDRGRNYNEQFF.

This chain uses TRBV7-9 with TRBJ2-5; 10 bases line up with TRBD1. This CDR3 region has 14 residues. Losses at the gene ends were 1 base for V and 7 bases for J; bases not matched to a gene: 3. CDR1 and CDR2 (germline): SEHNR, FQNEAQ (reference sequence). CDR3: CASSLGRDRGTQYF. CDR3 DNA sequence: TGTGCCAGCAGCTTAGGAAGGGACAGGGGGACCCAGTACTTC. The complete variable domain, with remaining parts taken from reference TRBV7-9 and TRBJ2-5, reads DTGVSQNPRHKITKRGQNVTFRCDPISEHNRLYWYRQTLGQGPEFLTYFQNEAQLEKSRLLSDRFSAERPKGSFSTLEIQRTEQGDSAMYLCASSLGRDRGTQYFGPGTRLLVL.

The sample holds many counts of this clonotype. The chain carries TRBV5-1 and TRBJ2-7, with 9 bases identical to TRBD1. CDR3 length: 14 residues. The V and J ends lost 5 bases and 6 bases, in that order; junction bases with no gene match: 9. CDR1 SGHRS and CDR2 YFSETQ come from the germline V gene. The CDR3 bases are TGCGCCAGCAGTCGGGACAGGGCAGTAGGCGAGCAGTACTTC. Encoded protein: CASSRDRAVGEQYF.